The 26 T cell receptor beta chains listed next were all sequenced from one sample in a study of blood T cells in healthy people across ages. Next came a second PCR, run for about 7 to 12 cycles, which used a sample-barcoded 5' primer along with a J-beta primer mix. TCRdb recomputed calls from the 5' RACE reads with MiXCR, one row per CDR3 protein. Found here are around 1,600,000 distinct CDR3 sequences, approximately 42% of them singletons; the top ten hold around 4%. The sample consisted of blood. The receptors stem from a young woman in good health.

The table lists this clonotype with a few counts. This chain connects TRBV27 to TRBJ2-1; 7 bases match TRBD1. This CDR3 is 16 amino acids long. V gave up 3 bases and J gave up 6 bases; unmatched junction bases: 11. CDR1 and CDR2 (germline): MNHEY, SMNVEV (reference sequence). CDR3 sequence: CASSFEAGGSPNEQFF. CDR3 DNA: TGTGCCAGCAGTTTTGAAGCAGGGGGTTCCCCCAATGAGCAGTTCTTC.

The rearrangement uses TRBV7-3 and TRBJ2-4; D gene unclear. The last part of the DNA fits TRBJ2-7 better; the J call may be wrong. Germline CDR1 SGHTA, CDR2 FQGTGA. The CDR3 consists of 13 residues. CDR3 protein: CASRSTGSPEQYF. The CDR3 DNA sequence: TGTGCCAGCAGGTCGACCGGGTCCCCCGAGCAGTACTTC.

This clonotype turned up a few times. V and J are TRBV12-3 or TRBV12-4 and TRBJ1-2; weak D call: TRBD1 (5 bases). Trimming pared 6 bases from V and 3 bases from J, leaving 17 bases between. The CDR3 spans 15 residues. CDR3 protein: CASRTRGGRYYGYTF. The DNA for the CDR3 is TGTGCCAGCAGAACCCGGGGGGGGAGGTACTATGGCTACACCTTC.

V gene TRBV7-2 combines with J gene TRBJ2-1; 9 nucleotides line up with TRBD2. CDR3 size: 17 residues. Germline CDR1 reads SGHTA; CDR2 reads FQGNSA. The trim removed 4 bases at V and 1 base at J, leaving 8 bases unmatched. The CDR3 reads CASSYGGSGRSYNEQFF. Here the CDR3 DNA reads TGTGCCAGCAGCTACGGGGGTAGCGGGAGATCCTACAATGAGCAGTTCTTC.

This clonotype has just a few counts. CDR3 sequence (DNA): TGCAGTGCTAGCGGATTCTTAGAGACCCAGTACTTC. It is translated as CSASGFLETQYF. This chain joins TRBV20-1 and TRBJ2-5; D gene unclear. In germline, CDR1 is DFQATT, CDR2 SNEGSKA (reference sequence). The V and J ends lost 3 bases and 4 bases respectively, with 9 bases between them. There are 12 residues in the CDR3.

J is TRBJ2-3 and V is TRBV7-3, with TRBD2 identical over 8 bases. The CDR3 has 16 amino acids. The germline V gene has CDR1 SGHTA and CDR2 FQGTGA. V dropped 5 bases and J dropped 0; count of bases not matched to a gene: 7. The CDR3 bases are TGTGCCAGCAGCGAACTAGCGGCTACTAGCACAGATACGCAGTATTTT. Its translation: CASSELAATSTDTQYF.

This clonotype appeared a few times. The CDR3 DNA reads TGCAGTGCTAGAGAGTTTAACAGGGAGGTTAATGAAAAACTGTTTTTT. Its translation: CSAREFNREVNEKLFF. The J gene is TRBJ1-4, the V gene TRBV20-1; possibly TRBD1 for D (6 bases). V lost 0 bases and J 4 bases, leaving 15 bases between the germline ends. The CDR3 spans 16 residues. CDR1 is DFQATT and CDR2 is SNEGSKA in the germline V gene (reference sequence).

Written as DNA, the CDR3 is TGTGCCAGCAGTTACCCGCCGGGGCTAACTTACAATGAGCAGTTCTTC. Protein sequence: CASSYPPGLTYNEQFF. The chain has TRBV6-2 or TRBV6-3 and TRBJ2-1; D might be TRBD1 or TRBD2, each matching 5 bases. The CDR3 has 16 residues. CDR1 and CDR2 from the germline V gene are MNHEY and SVGEGT. V lost 2 bases, J lost 4 bases, and 15 bases lay in between.

This chain joins TRBV11-2 and TRBJ2-2; the D gene could be TRBD1 or TRBD2 (5 bases each). V dropped 3 bases and J dropped 5 bases, with 10 bases sitting between them. The CDR3 covers 14 residues. The germline CDR1 and CDR2 sequences are SGHAT and FQNNGV. The chain's CDR3 is CASSLGELTGELFF. In DNA form, the CDR3 reads TGTGCCAGCAGCTTGGGGGAGTTGACCGGGGAGCTGTTTTTT.

V is TRBV4-1 and J is TRBJ1-3; D unresolved. The CDR3 spans 12 residues. V was shortened by 1 base and J by 8 bases, with 6 bases between the two germline ends. CDR1 and CDR2 (germline): MGHRA, YSYEKL. The CDR3 DNA reads TGCGCCAGCAGCCAAGTAGGCTACACCATATATTTT. It yields the protein CASSQVGYTIYF.

This clonotype was observed a handful of times. The V gene is TRBV20-1, the J gene TRBJ2-1; D might be TRBD1 (7 bases). The CDR3 has 12 residues. Germline V gene lookup returns CDR1 DFQATT and CDR2 SNEGSKA (reference sequence). The V end lost 7 bases, the J end lost 4 bases, and 11 bases lay between the germline ends. The CDR3 DNA reads TGCAGTGGCGGGACAGCTTACAATGAGCAGTTCTTC. The encoded protein is CSGGTAYNEQFF.

A few counts support this clonotype. The chain joins TRBV29-1 to TRBJ2-1; D is unclear. The CDR3 sequence is 12 residues long. Per germline, CDR1 SQVTM and CDR2 ANQGSEA. Written as DNA, the CDR3 is TGCAGGGTCCAAACGTTAGGCGGTGAGCAGTTCTTC. It yields the protein CRVQTLGGEQFF.

This clonotype was counted only a few times. The chain joins TRBV29-1 to TRBJ2-5, with TRBD1 identical over 9 bases. The CDR3 runs to 13 residues. CDR1 is SQVTM and CDR2 is ANQGSEA in the germline V gene. J was trimmed by 5 bases and V by 5 bases; bases with no gene match: 6. Here the CDR3 reads CSVTDRGGETQYF. Here the CDR3 DNA reads TGCAGCGTTACGGACAGGGGAGGGGAGACCCAGTACTTC. The full variable domain, completed using reference TRBV29-1 and TRBJ2-5, is SAVISQKPSRDICQRGTSLTIQCQVDSQVTMMFWYRQQPGQSLTLIATANQGSEATYESGFVIDKFPISRPNLTFSTLTVSNMSPEDSSIYLCSVTDRGGETQYFGPGTRLLVL.

Only a few counts were recorded for this clonotype. The J gene is TRBJ2-5, the V gene TRBV6-1, with TRBD2 matching 12 bases. The trim removed 7 bases at V and 11 bases at J, leaving 14 bases unmatched. Germline values: CDR1 MNHNS, CDR2 SASEGT. The CDR3 sequence is 15 residues long. The CDR3 DNA follows: TGTGCCAGCACTCACGGGGGACTAGCGGGCGACTGGCAGTACTTC. This gives the protein CASTHGGLAGDWQYF.

This chain connects TRBV4-2 to TRBJ1-2; weak D call: TRBD1 (5 bases). Germline V gives CDR1 LGHNA, CDR2 YNFKEQ. V lost 5 bases and J lost 8, with 21 bases in between. This CDR3 spans 15 amino acids. The CDR3 sequence is CASSKNSGAGEGYTF. Written as DNA, the CDR3 is TGTGCCAGCAGCAAAAACAGCGGGGCAGGAGAGGGCTACACCTTC.

This clonotype was seen a few times. The chain couples TRBV7-9 to TRBJ1-2, with no clear D. The germline gives CDR1 SEHNR, CDR2 FQNEAQ (reference sequence). With 5 bases removed from V and 3 bases from J, the gap between germline ends came to 10 bases. The CDR3 runs 13 residues. The CDR3 sequence is CASSGGFDYGYTF. For the CDR3, the DNA is TGTGCCAGCAGCGGCGGGTTCGACTATGGCTACACCTTC.

Regarding this clonotype: This may come from a read error, since a much larger clone is one base off. The CDR3 DNA follows: TGCAGCGTTGATGGGCCAGGGACCCACAATGAGCAGTACTTC. This gives the protein CSVDGPGTHNEQYF. The V gene is TRBV29-1, the J gene TRBJ2-1; D is possibly TRBD1 or TRBD2 (5 bases each). Near its end, the DNA agrees better with TRBJ2-7, so the J call may be wrong. The CDR3 contains 14 residues. CDR1 and CDR2 from the germline V gene are SQVTM and ANQGSEA.

This chain links TRBV6-2 or TRBV6-3 with TRBJ1-5; the D gene is possibly TRBD1 (6 bases). The V gene lost 9 bases and the J gene lost 6 bases, with 15 bases spanning the gap. CDR1 and CDR2 from the germline V gene are MNHEY and SVGEGT. The CDR3 has 13 amino acids. The CDR3 bases are TGTGCCAGTGGTAACAGGGTTGGTCAGCCCCAGCATTTT. It codes for CASGNRVGQPQHF.

The rearrangement joins TRBV11-2 to TRBJ2-1; D is unresolved. Germline V CDR1 and CDR2: SGHAT, FQNNGV. The CDR3 sequence is 13 residues long. The V and J ends lost 3 bases and 5 bases respectively, with 8 bases between them. CDR3 sequence: CASSFLKDNEQFF. The CDR3 nucleotides read TGTGCCAGCAGCTTCTTGAAAGACAATGAGCAGTTCTTC.

This clonotype came up once. The J gene is TRBJ2-2, the V gene TRBV27; the D gene could be TRBD1 or TRBD2 (5 bases each). CDR1 and CDR2 (germline): MNHEY, SMNVEV (reference sequence). V was trimmed by 4 bases and J by 4 bases, leaving 10 bases between them. This CDR3 region has 14 residues. CDR3 residues: CASSSGPITGELFF. The CDR3 region has the DNA TGTGCCAGCAGTTCGGGACCGATCACCGGGGAGCTGTTTTTT.

The chain employs TRBV7-3 and TRBJ1-1; the D gene is possibly TRBD1 (5 bases). This CDR3 is built from 13 residues. CDR1 SGHTA and CDR2 FQGTGA come from the germline V gene. With 6 bases removed from V and 7 bases from J, the gap between germline ends came to 15 bases. As DNA, the CDR3 is TGTGCCAGCAGAAAGGAGTCGGGGGGTGAAGCTTTCTTT. It yields the protein CASRKESGGEAFF.

This clonotype has only a few counts. The rearrangement links TRBV27 to TRBJ1-1; D is perhaps TRBD1 (6 bases). Trimming took 4 bases from V and 5 from J, leaving 17 bases between them. There are 15 residues in the CDR3. CDR1 is MNHEY and CDR2 is SMNVEV in the germline V gene (reference sequence). The CDR3 DNA reads TGTGCCAGCAGTTCCCCGTTGAGGGGGAAGACTGAAGCTTTCTTT. Protein: CASSSPLRGKTEAFF.

The chain uses TRBV5-1 and TRBJ2-7; 9 nucleotides line up with TRBD2. Germline V gene sequence: CDR1 SGHRS, CDR2 YFSETQ. With 4 bases clipped from V and 4 bases from J, the junction kept 15 bases outside the gene matches. The length of the CDR3 is 17 residues. The CDR3 DNA reads as TGCGCCAGCAGCAAATTAAGTGGTACTAGCGGGTTTTACGAGCAGTACTTC. Its translation: CASSKLSGTSGFYEQYF.

The rearrangement links TRBV25-1 to TRBJ2-1; D is uncertain. CDR1 is MGHDK and CDR2 is SYGVNS in the germline V gene. CDR3 size: 13 residues. V was shortened by 4 bases and J by 8 bases, with 12 bases between the two germline ends. CDR3: CASSAHRQYEQFF. The CDR3 DNA reads as TGTGCCAGCAGTGCCCACCGACAATATGAGCAGTTCTTC. The whole variable domain, filled in from reference TRBV25-1 and TRBJ2-1, reads EADIYQTPRYLVIGTGKKITLECSQTMGHDKMYWYQQDPGMELHLIHYSYGVNSTEKGDLSSESTVSRIRTEHFPLTLESARPSHTSQYLCASSAHRQYEQFFGPGTRLTVL.

This clonotype appeared a few times. The rearrangement joins TRBV7-2 to TRBJ2-7; 7 nucleotides agree with TRBD2. The CDR3 totals 14 residues. The germline V gene encodes CDR1 SGHTA and CDR2 FQGNSA. The V segment lost 3 bases and the J segment 3 bases; nucleotides outside the gene matches: 5. CDR3 DNA sequence: TGTGCCAGCAGCTTTGCTAGCGGCGACTACGAGCAGTACTTC. Translated: CASSFASGDYEQYF.

J is TRBJ1-2 and V is TRBV7-8; D ambiguous. Trimming took off 0 bases at V and 3 bases at J, with 5 bases between the two ends. The CDR3 runs 13 residues. Germline loops: CDR1 SGHVS, CDR2 FQNEAQ. The CDR3 nucleotides are TGTGCCAGCAGCTTAGCCTTAGACTATGGCTACACCTTC. Protein sequence: CASSLALDYGYTF.